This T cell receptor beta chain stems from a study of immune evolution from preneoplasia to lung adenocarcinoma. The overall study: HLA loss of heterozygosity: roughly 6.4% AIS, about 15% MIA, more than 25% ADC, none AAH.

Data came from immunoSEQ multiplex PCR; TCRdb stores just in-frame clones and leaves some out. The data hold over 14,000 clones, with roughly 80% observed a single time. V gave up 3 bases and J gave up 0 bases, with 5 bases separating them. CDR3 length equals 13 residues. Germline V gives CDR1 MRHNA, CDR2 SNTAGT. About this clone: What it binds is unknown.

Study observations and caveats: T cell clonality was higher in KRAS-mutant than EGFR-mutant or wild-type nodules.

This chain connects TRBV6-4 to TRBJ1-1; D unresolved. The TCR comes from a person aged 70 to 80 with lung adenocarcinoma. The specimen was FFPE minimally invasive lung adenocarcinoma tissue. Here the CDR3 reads CASSDRVNTEAFF. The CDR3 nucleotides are TGTGCCAGCAGTGATCGAGTGAACACTGAAGCTTTCTTT.